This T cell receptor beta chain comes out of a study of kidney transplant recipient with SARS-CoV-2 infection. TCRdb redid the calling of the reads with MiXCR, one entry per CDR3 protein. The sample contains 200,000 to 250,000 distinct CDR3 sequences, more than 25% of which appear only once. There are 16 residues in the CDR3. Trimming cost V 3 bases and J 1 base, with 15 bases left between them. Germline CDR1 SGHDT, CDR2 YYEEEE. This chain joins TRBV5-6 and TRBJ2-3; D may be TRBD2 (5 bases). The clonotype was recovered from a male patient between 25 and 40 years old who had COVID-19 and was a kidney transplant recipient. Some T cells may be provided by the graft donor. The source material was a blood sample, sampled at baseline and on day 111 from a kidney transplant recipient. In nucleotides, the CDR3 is TGTGCCAGCAGCTGGACCTTGGCGCGGGGCACAGATACGCAGTATTTT. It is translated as CASSWTLARGTDTQYF. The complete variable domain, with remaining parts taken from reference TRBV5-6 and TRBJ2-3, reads DAGVTQSPTHLIKTRGQQVTLRCSPKSGHDTVSWYQQALGQGPQFIFQYYEEEERQRGNFPDRFSGHQFPNYSSELNVNALLLGDSALYLCASSWTLARGTDTQYFGPGTRLTVL.